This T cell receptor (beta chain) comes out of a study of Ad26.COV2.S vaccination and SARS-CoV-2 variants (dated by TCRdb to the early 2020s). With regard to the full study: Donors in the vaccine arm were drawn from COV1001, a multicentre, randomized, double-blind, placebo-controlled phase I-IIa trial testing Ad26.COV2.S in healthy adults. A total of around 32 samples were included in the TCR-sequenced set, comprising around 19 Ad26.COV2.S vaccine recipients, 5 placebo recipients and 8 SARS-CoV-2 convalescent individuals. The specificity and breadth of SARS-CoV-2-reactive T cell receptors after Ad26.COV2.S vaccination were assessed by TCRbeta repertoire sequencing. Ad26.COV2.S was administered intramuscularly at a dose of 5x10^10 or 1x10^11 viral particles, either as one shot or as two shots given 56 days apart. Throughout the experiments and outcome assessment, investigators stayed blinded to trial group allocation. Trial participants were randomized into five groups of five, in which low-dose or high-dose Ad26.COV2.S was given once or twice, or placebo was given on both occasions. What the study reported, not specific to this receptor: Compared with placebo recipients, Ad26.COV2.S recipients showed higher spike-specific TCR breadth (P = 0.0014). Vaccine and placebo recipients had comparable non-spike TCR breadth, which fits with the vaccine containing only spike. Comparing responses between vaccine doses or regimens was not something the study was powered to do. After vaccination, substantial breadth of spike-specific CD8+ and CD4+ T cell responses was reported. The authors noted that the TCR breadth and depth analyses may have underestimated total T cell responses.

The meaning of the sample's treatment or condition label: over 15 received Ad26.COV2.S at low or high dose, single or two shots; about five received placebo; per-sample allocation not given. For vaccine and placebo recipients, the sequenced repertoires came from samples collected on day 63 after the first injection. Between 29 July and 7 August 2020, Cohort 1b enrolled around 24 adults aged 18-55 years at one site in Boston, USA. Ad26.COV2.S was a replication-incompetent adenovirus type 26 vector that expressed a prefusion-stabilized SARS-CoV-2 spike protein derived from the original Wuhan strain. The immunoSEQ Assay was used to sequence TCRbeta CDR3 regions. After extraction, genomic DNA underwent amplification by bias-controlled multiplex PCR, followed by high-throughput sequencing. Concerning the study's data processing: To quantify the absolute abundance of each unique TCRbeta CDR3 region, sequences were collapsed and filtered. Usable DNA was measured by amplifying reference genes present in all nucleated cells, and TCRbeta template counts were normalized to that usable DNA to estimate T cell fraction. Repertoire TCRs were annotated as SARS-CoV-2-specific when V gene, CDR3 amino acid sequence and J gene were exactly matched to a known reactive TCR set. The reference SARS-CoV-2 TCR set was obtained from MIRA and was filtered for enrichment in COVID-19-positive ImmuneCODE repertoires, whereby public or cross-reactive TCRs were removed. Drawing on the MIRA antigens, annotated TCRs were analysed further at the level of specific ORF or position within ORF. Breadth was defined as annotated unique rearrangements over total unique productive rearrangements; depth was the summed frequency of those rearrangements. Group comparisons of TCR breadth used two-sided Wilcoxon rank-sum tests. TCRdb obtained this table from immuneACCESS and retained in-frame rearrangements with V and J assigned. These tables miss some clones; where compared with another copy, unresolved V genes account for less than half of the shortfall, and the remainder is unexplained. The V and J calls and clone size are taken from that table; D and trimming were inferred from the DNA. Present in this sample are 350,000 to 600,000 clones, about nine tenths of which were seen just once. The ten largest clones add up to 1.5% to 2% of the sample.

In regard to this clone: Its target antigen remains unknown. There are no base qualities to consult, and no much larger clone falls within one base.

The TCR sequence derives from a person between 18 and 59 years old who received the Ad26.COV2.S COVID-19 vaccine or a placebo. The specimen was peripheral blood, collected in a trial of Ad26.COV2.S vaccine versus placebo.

In nucleotides, the sequence is TGTGCCAGCAGCGTGGGTAGCGGGAGTGTCAATGAGCAGTTCTTC. This encodes CASSVGSGSVNEQFF. The chain is assembled from TRBV9 and TRBJ2-1; TRBD2 agrees with 9 junctional bases. Inclusive of the bounding cysteine and phenylalanine, the CDR3 is 15 residues long. The DNA shown is the 45-base CDR3, in frame from base 1. CDR1 and CDR2, looked up from the germline V gene, are SGDLS and YYNGEE. For this chain, trimming is 2 bases at the V end and 6 bases at the J end, and the number of junction bases without a gene match is 6.